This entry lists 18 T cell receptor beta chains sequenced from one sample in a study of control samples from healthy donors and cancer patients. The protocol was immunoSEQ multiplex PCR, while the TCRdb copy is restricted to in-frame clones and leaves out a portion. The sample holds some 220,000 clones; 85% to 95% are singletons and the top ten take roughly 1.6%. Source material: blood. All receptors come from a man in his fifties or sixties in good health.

The DNA for the CDR3 is TGTGCCAGCTCACCACCCGGGGGGCTGTACAATGAGCAGTTCTTC. Translating it yields CASSPPGGLYNEQFF. The chain combines TRBV18 with TRBJ2-1, with TRBD2 as a possible D gene (7 bases). Trimming took 0 bases from V and 4 from J, leaving 10 bases between them. The germline gives CDR1 KGHSH, CDR2 LQKENI. The CDR3 loop spans 15 amino acids.

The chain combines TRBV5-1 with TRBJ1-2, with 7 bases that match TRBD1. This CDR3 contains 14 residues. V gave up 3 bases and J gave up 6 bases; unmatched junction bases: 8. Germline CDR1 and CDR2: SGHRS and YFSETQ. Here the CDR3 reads CASSWGTVDNGYTF. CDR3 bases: TGCGCCAGCAGCTGGGGGACAGTGGATAATGGCTACACCTTC.

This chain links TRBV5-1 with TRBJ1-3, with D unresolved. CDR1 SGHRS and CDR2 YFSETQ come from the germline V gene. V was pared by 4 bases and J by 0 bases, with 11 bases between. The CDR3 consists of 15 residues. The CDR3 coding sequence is TGCGCCAGCAGCCCGCGGACGGACTCTGGAAACACCATATATTTT. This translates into CASSPRTDSGNTIYF.

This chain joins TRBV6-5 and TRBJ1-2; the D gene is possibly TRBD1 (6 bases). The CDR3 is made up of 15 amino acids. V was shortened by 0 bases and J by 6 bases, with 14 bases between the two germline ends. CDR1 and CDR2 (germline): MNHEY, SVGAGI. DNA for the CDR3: TGTGCCAGCAGTTACTCGACGGGGGGCGCGGATGGCTACACCTTC. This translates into CASSYSTGGADGYTF.

CDR3 nucleotide sequence: TGCGCCAGCAGCTTGGAGGGGGGTACCTACAATGAGCAGTTCTTC. The encoded protein is CASSLEGGTYNEQFF. The chain carries TRBV5-1 and TRBJ2-1, with D perhaps given as TRBD1 or TRBD2 (6 bases each). Germline CDR1 SGHRS, CDR2 YFSETQ. The CDR3 is made up of 15 amino acids. Trimming took off 0 bases at V and 2 bases at J, with 9 bases between the two ends.

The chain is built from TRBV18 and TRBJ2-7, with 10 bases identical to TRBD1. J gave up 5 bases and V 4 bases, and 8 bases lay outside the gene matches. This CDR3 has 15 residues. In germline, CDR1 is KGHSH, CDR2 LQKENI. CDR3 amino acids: CASSLGTGDLDEQYF. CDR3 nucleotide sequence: TGTGCCAGCTCACTAGGGACAGGGGACCTAGACGAGCAGTACTTC. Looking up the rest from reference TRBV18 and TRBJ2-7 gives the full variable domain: NAGVMQNPRHLVRRRGQEARLRCSPMKGHSHVYWYRQLPEEGLKFMVYLQKENIIDESGMPKERFSAEFPKEGPSILRIQQVVRGDSAAYFCASSLGTGDLDEQYFGPGTRLTVT.

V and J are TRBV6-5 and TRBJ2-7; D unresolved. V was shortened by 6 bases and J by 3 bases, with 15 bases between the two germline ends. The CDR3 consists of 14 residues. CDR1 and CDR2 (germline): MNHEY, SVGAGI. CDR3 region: CASSLLPINYEQYF. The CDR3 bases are TGTGCCAGCAGCCTGCTACCTATTAACTACGAGCAGTACTTC.

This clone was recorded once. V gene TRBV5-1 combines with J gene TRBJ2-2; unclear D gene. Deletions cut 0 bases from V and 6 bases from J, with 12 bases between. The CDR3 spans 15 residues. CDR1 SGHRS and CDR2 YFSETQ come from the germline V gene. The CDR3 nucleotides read TGCGCCAGCAGCTTGGTCTCTCGGGTCGCCGGGGAGCTGTTTTTT. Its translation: CASSLVSRVAGELFF.

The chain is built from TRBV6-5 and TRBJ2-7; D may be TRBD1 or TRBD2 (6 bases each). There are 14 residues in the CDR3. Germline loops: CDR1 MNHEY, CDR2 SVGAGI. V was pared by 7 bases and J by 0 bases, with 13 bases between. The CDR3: CASTSPGASYEQYF. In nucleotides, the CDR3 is TGTGCCAGCACCTCTCCGGGGGCCTCCTACGAGCAGTACTTC.

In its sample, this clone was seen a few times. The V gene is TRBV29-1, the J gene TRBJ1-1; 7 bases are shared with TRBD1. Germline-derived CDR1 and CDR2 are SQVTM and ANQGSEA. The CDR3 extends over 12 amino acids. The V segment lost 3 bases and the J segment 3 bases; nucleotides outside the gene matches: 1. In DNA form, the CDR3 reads TGCAGCGTTGACCAGGGGGACACTGAAGCTTTCTTT. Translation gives CSVDQGDTEAFF.

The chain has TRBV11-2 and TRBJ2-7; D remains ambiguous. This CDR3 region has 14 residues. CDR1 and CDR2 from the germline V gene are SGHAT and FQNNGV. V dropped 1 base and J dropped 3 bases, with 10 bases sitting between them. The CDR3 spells CASSLAGPIYEQYV. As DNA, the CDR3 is TGTGCCAGCAGCTTAGCTGGACCGATCTACGAGCAGTACGTC.

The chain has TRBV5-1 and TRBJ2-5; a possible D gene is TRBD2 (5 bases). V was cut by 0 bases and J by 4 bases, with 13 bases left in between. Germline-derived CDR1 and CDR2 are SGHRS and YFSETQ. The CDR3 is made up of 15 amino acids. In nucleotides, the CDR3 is TGCGCCAGCAGCTTGGCGAAGCAGGACTCAGAGACCCAGTACTTC. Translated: CASSLAKQDSETQYF.

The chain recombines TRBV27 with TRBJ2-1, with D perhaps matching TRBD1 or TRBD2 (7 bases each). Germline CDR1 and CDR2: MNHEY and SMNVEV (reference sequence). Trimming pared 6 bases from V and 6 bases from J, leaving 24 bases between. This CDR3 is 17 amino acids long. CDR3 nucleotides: TGTGCCAGCAGCCGAGACAGGGTTGGACTAGTCGCCAATGAGCAGTTCTTC. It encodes CASSRDRVGLVANEQFF.

CDR3 loop: CASGTASSYNEQFF. CDR3 DNA sequence: TGTGCCAGCGGGACTGCAAGCTCCTACAATGAGCAGTTCTTC. The rearrangement uses TRBV6-6 and TRBJ2-1; weak D call: TRBD2 (6 bases). Germline CDR1 is MNHNY and CDR2 is SVGAGI (reference sequence). This CDR3 region has 14 residues. V shed 8 bases and J shed 0 bases, with 11 bases lying between them.

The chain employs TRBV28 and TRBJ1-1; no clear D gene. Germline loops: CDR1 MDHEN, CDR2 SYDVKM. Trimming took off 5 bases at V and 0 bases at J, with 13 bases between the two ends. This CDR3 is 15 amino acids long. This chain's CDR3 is CASSPRAILNTEAFF. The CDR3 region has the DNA TGTGCCAGCAGTCCGAGAGCAATTTTGAACACTGAAGCTTTCTTT.

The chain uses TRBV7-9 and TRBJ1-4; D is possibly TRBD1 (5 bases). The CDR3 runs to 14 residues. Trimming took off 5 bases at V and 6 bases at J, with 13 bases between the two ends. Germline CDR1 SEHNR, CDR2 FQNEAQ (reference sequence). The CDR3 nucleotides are TGTGCCAGCAGCCAATGGGGGAGAGATGAAAAACTGTTTTTT. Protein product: CASSQWGRDEKLFF.

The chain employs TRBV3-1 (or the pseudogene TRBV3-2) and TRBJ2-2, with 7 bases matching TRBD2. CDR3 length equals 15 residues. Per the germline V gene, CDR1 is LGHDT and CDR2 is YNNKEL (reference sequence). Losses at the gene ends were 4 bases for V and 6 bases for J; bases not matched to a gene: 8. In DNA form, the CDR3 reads TGTGCCAGCAGCCGGGGAGGGGCCGGGTCCGGGGAGCTGTTTTTT. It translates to CASSRGGAGSGELFF.

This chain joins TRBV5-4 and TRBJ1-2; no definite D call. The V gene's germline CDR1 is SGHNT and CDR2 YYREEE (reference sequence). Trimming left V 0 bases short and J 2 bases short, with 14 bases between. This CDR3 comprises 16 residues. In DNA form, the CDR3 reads TGTGCCAGCAGCTTGGCCGACTGGGAACAAAACTATGGCTACACCTTC. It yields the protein CASSLADWEQNYGYTF.